This is a list of T cell receptor beta chains from one sample in a study of T cells after yellow fever vaccination. One entry per CDR3 protein results from TCRdb running MiXCR on the 5' RACE reads. The data show fewer than 350,000 distinct CDR3 sequences, with 8.7% seen just once and roughly 18% held by the top ten. The starting material was PBMCs, obtained on the day of the first yellow fever vaccination. The receptors shown here come from a man between 18 and 29 years old who received the YFV17D yellow fever vaccine. CDR3s include the opening cysteine and the closing phenylalanine or tryptophan. The order of the fields is clone size, V gene, J gene, D gene, CDR3 DNA, CDR3 protein. The D gene is left open where the match is weak. The size of a clone is reported for some rows only, either as once, few or many, or as a class for expanded clones.

NA,TRBV15,TRBJ1-5,NA,TGTGCCACCAGCAGGGATCTTAGCAATCAGCCCCAGCATTTT,CATSRDLSNQPQHF
NA,TRBV6-1,TRBJ2-3,TRBD2,TGTGCCAGCAGTCAGCTAGCGGGGGCCCTTAGGGATACGCAGTATTTT,CASSQLAGALRDTQYF
many,TRBV12-3/TRBV12-4,TRBJ2-5,NA,TGTGCCAGCAGTTTGCAGCTCGGGGGCGAGACCCAGTACTTC,CASSLQLGGETQYF
NA,TRBV9,TRBJ2-2,TRBD2,TGTGCCAGCAGCGAGTCTAGCGGCACCGGGGAGCTGTTTTTT,CASSESSGTGELFF
many,TRBV6-5,TRBJ2-7,NA,TGTGCCAGCAGTTACTCGGGGGCAGGGAGCTCCTACGAGCAGTACTTC,CASSYSGAGSSYEQYF
many,TRBV19,TRBJ2-7,NA,TGTGCCAGTAGTATAGTCGTGGGGGGGCGAAACGAGCAGTACTTC,CASSIVVGGRNEQYF
NA,TRBV30,TRBJ1-1,NA,TGTGCCTGGAGTGAACAGCTGAACACTGAAGCTTTCTTT,CAWSEQLNTEAFF
many,TRBV19,TRBJ2-3,NA,TGTGCCAGCAGACTTACTACGTCGCCGGATACGCAGTATTTT,CASRLTTSPDTQYF
NA,TRBV7-9,TRBJ2-3,NA,TGTGCCAGCAGAGGAGAGTGGGGTCCTCTCACAGATACGCAGTATTTT,CASRGEWGPLTDTQYF
few,TRBV12-3/TRBV12-4,TRBJ2-3,TRBD2,TGTGCCAGCAGTTGGAGAGTAGCGGGGCCTAGCACAGATACGCAGTATTTT,CASSWRVAGPSTDTQYF
NA,TRBV14,TRBJ2-5,NA,TGTGCCAGCGGACCACCGGCAGGGGTTCAAGAGACCCAGTACTTC,CASGPPAGVQETQYF
NA,TRBV7-9,TRBJ2-1,TRBD2,TGTGCCAGCAGCTTAATCGGCGGGGGGGCCACCAATGAGCAGTTCTTC,CASSLIGGGATNEQFF
few,TRBV18,TRBJ1-3,NA,TGTGCCAGCTCAGCCCGGGTTCCCGACTCTGGAAACACCATATATTTT,CASSARVPDSGNTIYF
NA,TRBV5-1,TRBJ1-1,NA,TGCGCCAGCAGCTTTTCGCTCTTGGGAACTGAAGCTTTCTTT,CASSFSLLGTEAFF
few,TRBV4-1,TRBJ1-5,NA,TGCGCCAGCAGCCAAGGGACCGGGACCGCCGCCAATCAGCCCCAGCATTTT,CASSQGTGTAANQPQHF
NA,TRBV6-2/TRBV6-3,TRBJ2-6,NA,TGTGCCAGCAGTGGAACTAGGACTGCTGGGGCCAACGTCCTGACTTTC,CASSGTRTAGANVLTF